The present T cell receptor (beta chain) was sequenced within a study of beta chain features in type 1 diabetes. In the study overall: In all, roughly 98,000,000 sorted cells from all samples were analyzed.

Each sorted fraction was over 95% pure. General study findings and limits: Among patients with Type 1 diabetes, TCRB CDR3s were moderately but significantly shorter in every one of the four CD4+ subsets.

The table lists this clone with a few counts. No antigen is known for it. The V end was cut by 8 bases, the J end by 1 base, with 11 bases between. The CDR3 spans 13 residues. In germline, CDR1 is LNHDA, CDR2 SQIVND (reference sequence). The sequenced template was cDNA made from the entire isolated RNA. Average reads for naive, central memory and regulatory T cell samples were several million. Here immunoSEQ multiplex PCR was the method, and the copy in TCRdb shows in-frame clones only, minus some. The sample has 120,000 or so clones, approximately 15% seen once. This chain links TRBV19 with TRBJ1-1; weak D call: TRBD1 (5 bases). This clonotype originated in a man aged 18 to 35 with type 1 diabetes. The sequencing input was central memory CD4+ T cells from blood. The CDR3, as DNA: TGTGCCAGTGCGAGACAGACGAACACTGAAGCTTTCTTT. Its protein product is CASARQTNTEAFF. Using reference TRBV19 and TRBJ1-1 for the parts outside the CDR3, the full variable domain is DGGITQSPKYLFRKEGQNVTLSCEQNLNHDAMYWYRQDPGQGLRLIYYSQIVNDFQKGDIAEGYSVSREKKESFPLTVTSAQKNPTAFYLCASARQTNTEAFFGQGTRLTVV.